The clone carrying this T cell receptor (beta chain) has more than one count but fewer than ten. The data were taken from a study of blood T cell repertoires in COVID-19. Across the study: Both acute and convalescent COVID-19 samples were obtained from the United States, Italy and Spain. PBMCs, B-cell-depleted T cells, or T cells were the source of the cDNA or gDNA that made up the material.

In the original workflow: From reference gene primer amplification, estimates of nucleated cell counts were derived. This table comes from immunoSEQ multiplex PCR, and its TCRdb copy is limited to in-frame clones, with some not included. That table supplies the V and J calls and clone size; D and trimming were determined from the DNA. The data show fewer than 200,000 clones, roughly nine tenths seen once. The CDR3 covers 13 residues. CDR1 and CDR2 from the germline V gene are SGHVS and FQNEAQ. V dropped 3 bases and J dropped 2 bases, with 8 bases sitting between them. The sequence was collected from a man in his 60s with acute or convalescent COVID-19. The genes are TRBV7-8 and TRBJ2-7; tentative D call: TRBD2 (5 bases). Specimen: peripheral blood. The chain's CDR3 is CASSFTSTYEQYF. The DNA of the CDR3 is TGTGCCAGCAGCTTTACTAGTACCTACGAGCAGTACTTC.